This entry is about one TCR beta chain. Authors' processing steps: It was from reference gene primer amplification that nucleated cell counts were estimated. TCRdb keeps only in-frame clones here, not all; method: immunoSEQ multiplex PCR. V, J and clone size are taken as reported in that table, and D and trimming were inferred from the DNA itself. The sample carries approximately 150,000 clones, more than 65% recorded once. The record originates from a study of blood T cell repertoires in COVID-19. Looking at the study overall: Samples came from the United States, Italy and Spain, spanning acute and convalescent COVID-19. T cells, B-cell-depleted T cells, or PBMCs supplied cDNA or gDNA.

The CDR3 has 17 amino acids. Looked up from germline, CDR1 is SQVTM and CDR2 is ANQGSEA. Trimming took off 7 bases at V and 1 base at J, with 20 bases between the two ends. The V and J genes are TRBV29-1 and TRBJ2-6; a weak D match, TRBD1 (6 bases). Sequencing was done on a sample of peripheral blood. This sequence originates from a man aged 55 to 70 with acute or convalescent COVID-19. CDR3 coding DNA: TGCAGCGCCCTGACAGGCGTTATCGATTCTGGGGCCAACGTCCTGACTTTC. Its translation: CSALTGVIDSGANVLTF.